This T cell receptor beta chain was identified in a study of blood T cell repertoires in COVID-19. Study background: Material from acute and convalescent COVID-19 was sourced from the United States, Italy and Spain. PBMCs, B-cell-depleted T cells, or T cells were the source of the cDNA or gDNA that made up the material.

Original methodology: Reference gene primer amplification gave estimated nucleated cell counts. The table came from immunoSEQ multiplex PCR; TCRdb's copy has only in-frame clones and leaves some out. V, J and clone size are those of that table, while D and trimming were read from the DNA. The sample consists of 210,000 or so clones, 65% to 90% of them appearing once. This receptor was obtained from a man aged 45-65 years with acute or convalescent COVID-19. The sample comprised peripheral blood.

CDR3 residues: CASSPRQERYGYTF. In DNA form, the CDR3 reads TGTGCCAGCAGTCCCAGACAGGAACGGTATGGCTACACCTTC. The genes are TRBV6-5 and TRBJ1-2; TRBD1 might be the D (6 bases). CDR1 MNHEY and CDR2 SVGAGI come from the germline V gene. Trimming removed 5 bases at V and 5 bases at J, with 15 bases between. This CDR3 region has 14 residues.